Included here is one T cell receptor beta chain sequence, with context. Per the study methods: Estimates of nucleated cell counts were drawn from the amplification of reference gene primers. The protocol was immunoSEQ multiplex PCR, while the TCRdb copy is restricted to in-frame clones and leaves out a portion. D and trimming come from the DNA, and the V and J calls and clone size come from that table. The sample consists of around 94,000 clones, more than 80% of them appearing once. The record originates from a study of blood T cell repertoires in COVID-19. Study overall: Spain, Italy and the United States supplied samples that represented acute and convalescent COVID-19. PBMCs, B-cell-depleted T cells, or T cells were the source of the cDNA or gDNA that made up the material.

This CDR3 comprises 13 residues. CDR1 and CDR2 (germline): KGHSH, LQKENI. Unmatched junction bases numbered 3, after V lost 4 bases and J lost 5 bases. The TCR comes from a human donor in a cohort sampled during active COVID-19. The V call is TRBV18, the J call TRBJ2-7; 9 positions agree with TRBD1. The sample comprised peripheral blood. The CDR3 spells CASSLRTGDEQYF. CDR3 nucleotides: TGTGCCAGCTCACTCCGGACAGGGGACGAGCAGTACTTC.